This T cell receptor beta chain was sequenced in a study of control samples from healthy donors and cancer patients. Per the germline V gene, CDR1 is LGHNA and CDR2 is YSLEER. With V trimmed by 0 bases and J by 7 bases, 3 bases remained unmatched. This CDR3 has 15 residues. The protocol was immunoSEQ multiplex PCR, while the TCRdb copy is restricted to in-frame clones and leaves out a portion. The sample includes about 55,000 clones, 90% to 97% of them seen just once. The sequence was collected from a woman aged 18-30 years in good health. Sequencing was performed on blood. The chain links TRBV4-3 to TRBJ2-7, with TRBD2 matching over 13 bases. CDR3 sequence reads: CASSQDRGLAGEQYF. The CDR3 nucleotides read TGCGCCAGCAGCCAAGATAGGGGACTAGCGGGGGAGCAGTACTTC.